The 3 T cell receptor beta chains given below trace back to one sample, sequenced in a study of blood T cell repertoires in COVID-19. Repertoires were generated with immunoSEQ multiplex PCR, while TCRdb's copy carries only in-frame clones and drops some. This table has 70,000 or so clones, less than 90% appearing once. The sample was peripheral blood. These receptors were obtained from a man aged 50-60 years with COVID-19, enrolled during active disease.

This clone was recorded once. The CDR3, as DNA: TGTGCCGTGGCCGAGTTCGAGGCCTCCTACGAGCAGTACTTC. This encodes CAVAEFEASYEQYF. The chain combines TRBV10-3 with TRBJ2-7; no reliable D call. The CDR3 has 14 residues. Per germline, CDR1 ENHRY and CDR2 SYGVKD. Trimming stripped 11 bases from V and 0 bases from J, with 17 bases between.

This chain joins TRBV7-2 and TRBJ2-2; unclear D gene. The V gene's germline CDR1 is SGHTA and CDR2 FQGNSA. The ends were cut back, 4 bases at V and 1 base at J, with 7 bases in the middle. The CDR3 extends over 14 amino acids. DNA of the CDR3: TGTGCCAGCAGCTCCCGACTGAACACCGGGGAGCTGTTTTTT. It encodes CASSSRLNTGELFF.

This clone showed up just a few times. This CDR3 is CASSSTGPNSPLHF. The CDR3 DNA sequence: TGTGCCAGCAGCTCCACAGGGCCTAATTCACCCCTCCACTTT. The chain carries TRBV7-3 and TRBJ1-6; D is possibly TRBD1 (6 bases). Germline values: CDR1 SGHTA, CDR2 FQGTGA. The V and J ends lost 4 bases and 6 bases respectively, with 10 bases between them. This CDR3 is 14 amino acids long.